This is a list of T cell receptor beta chains from one sample in a study of blood T cell repertoires in COVID-19. Clones were sequenced by immunoSEQ multiplex PCR, and TCRdb holds only the in-frame ones, with some missing. This table holds 200,000 to 250,000 clones, roughly nine tenths found once. Sequencing used PBMCs or T cells enriched from blood (not recorded which). The receptors here all came from a woman between 45 and 65 years old in a cohort exposed to, infected with or recovered from COVID-19 (not recorded which). CDR3s include the opening cysteine and the closing phenylalanine or tryptophan. The D gene is left open where the match is weak. Rows may omit the clone size; those that give it use once, few, many or a size class.

v_gene	abundance	j_gene	d_gene	CDR3nt	CDR3aa
TRBV5-5	-	TRBJ2-1	-	TGTGCCAGCAGCCCCGTCGCCTACAATGAGCAGTTCTTC	CASSPVAYNEQFF
TRBV5-1	few	TRBJ1-1	-	TGCGCCAGCAGCTTGGTAGACGGGTTGATGTTTGAAGCTTTCTTT	CASSLVDGLMFEAFF
TRBV12-3/TRBV12-4	-	TRBJ1-2	-	TGTGCCAGCGAACAGTTCGGGGGTGGCTACACCTTC	CASEQFGGGYTF
TRBV5-1	-	TRBJ2-2	-	TGCGCCAGCAGCTCCACAGGGAACACCGGGGAGCTGTTTTTT	CASSSTGNTGELFF
TRBV4-3	-	TRBJ1-6	TRBD1	TGCGCCAGCAGCCAGGCGACAGGGGAGTATTTTTCACCCCTCCACTTT	CASSQATGEYFSPLHF
TRBV7-3	-	TRBJ2-1	TRBD1	TGTGCCAGCAGCTTAACGACAGGGGGGAATGAGCAGTTCTTC	CASSLTTGGNEQFF
TRBV5-1	once	TRBJ1-6	-	TGCGCCAGCAGCCTCCGGGACTTCAATTCACCCCTCCACTTT	CASSLRDFNSPLHF
TRBV6-5	once	TRBJ1-4	-	TGTGCCAGCAGTTCAGTCCCCGGGGCTAATGAAAAACTGTTTTTT	CASSSVPGANEKLFF
TRBV5-4	-	TRBJ2-7	-	TGTGCCAGCAAGCTTGGTGACTCCCTGGAATACTTC	CASKLGDSLEYF
TRBV4-1	-	TRBJ1-3	-	TGCGCCAGCAGCCAAGGGCGGCATCGGGGGTCCTCTGGAAACACCATATATTTT	CASSQGRHRGSSGNTIYF
TRBV7-2	-	TRBJ1-4	-	TGTGCCAGCAGGACCCCCGGGGGGGGTAATGAAAAACTGTTTTTT	CASRTPGGGNEKLFF
TRBV12-3/TRBV12-4	-	TRBJ1-5	-	TGTGCCAGCAGTTCTCCTCCGGATCAGCCCCAGCATTTT	CASSSPPDQPQHF
TRBV24-1	-	TRBJ2-3	TRBD2	TGTGCCACCAGTGGTTCTAGCGGGGGGACAGATACGCAGTATTTT	CATSGSSGGTDTQYF
TRBV28	-	TRBJ1-5	-	TGTGCCAGCATCGGAGGGGGGGCGGGACAGCCCCAGCATTTT	CASIGGGAGQPQHF
TRBV4-1	-	TRBJ2-2	TRBD2	TGCGCCAGCAGCCAAGATGGGAGGAGCGGGGGGGCCCTTAAGCTGTTTTTT	CASSQDGRSGGALKLFF
TRBV28	few	TRBJ2-1	-	TGTGCCAGCAGTTTACAGGATGTAGATTACAATGAGCAGTTCTTC	CASSLQDVDYNEQFF
TRBV30	-	TRBJ1-1	-	TGTGCCTGGAGTGGGCAGGGGAATGAAGCTTTCTTT	CAWSGQGNEAFF
TRBV5-5	-	TRBJ1-2	-	TGTGCCAGCAGCTGGGCCCTCCGTAACTATGGCTACACCTTC	CASSWALRNYGYTF
TRBV11-3	few	TRBJ1-1	TRBD1	TGTGCCAGCAGCCGTGACAGGGGGCAAGCTTTCTTT	CASSRDRGQAFF
TRBV4-2	-	TRBJ1-2	TRBD1	TGTGCCAGCAGCCCTAGGACAGGGAGGATGTATGGCTACACCTTC	CASSPRTGRMYGYTF
TRBV24-1	-	TRBJ2-2	TRBD2	TGTGCCACCAGTGACCTAGCCGGACTAGCGGGGGCCGTCACCGGGGAACTGTTTTTT	CATSDLAGLAGAVTGELFF
TRBV3-1/TRBV3-2	once	TRBJ1-4	-	TGTGCCAGCAGCCGGGACACCTCTAATGAAAAACTGTTTTTT	CASSRDTSNEKLFF
TRBV5-1	-	TRBJ2-5	-	TGCGCCAGCAGCTTGGTCCACACCGAGACCCAGTACTTC	CASSLVHTETQYF
TRBV3-1/TRBV3-2	-	TRBJ2-7	TRBD2	TGTGCCAGCAGCCAAGGGGGACTAGCGGGGGCCCTCTACGAGCAGTACTTC	CASSQGGLAGALYEQYF
TRBV13	few	TRBJ2-7	-	TGTGCCAGCAGCTTTACAGGTAGCTCCTACGAGCAGTACTTC	CASSFTGSSYEQYF
TRBV11-2	-	TRBJ2-7	TRBD1	TGTGCCAGCAGGATGACAGGGCTTACCTACGAGCAGTACTTC	CASRMTGLTYEQYF
TRBV18	once	TRBJ2-7	-	TGTGCCAGCTCACCTCGGAGGAACAGCAACTACGAGCAGTACTTC	CASSPRRNSNYEQYF
TRBV4-3	-	TRBJ1-2	TRBD1	TGCGCCAGCAGCCAAGGATGGGACAGGGGGGAATATGGCTACACCTTC	CASSQGWDRGEYGYTF
TRBV28	-	TRBJ2-5	-	TGTGCCACCGCCCGGGGGAAAGAGACCCAGTACTTC	CATARGKETQYF
TRBV7-3	-	TRBJ2-2	-	TGTGCCAGCAGCTCCCGGTTGGGGGCGAGCACCGGGGAGCTGTTTTTT	CASSSRLGASTGELFF
TRBV9	-	TRBJ2-3	-	TGTGCCAGCAGCGTAGTCCCTCACCCGGGGAATACGCAGTATTTT	CASSVVPHPGNTQYF
TRBV2	-	TRBJ2-1	TRBD2	TGTGCCAGCAGTGAAGGAGGACTAGTTGTGTTCTTC	CASSEGGLVVFF
TRBV28	once	TRBJ1-2	TRBD1	TGTGCCAGCACCATCGGACAGGGTACATATGGCTACACCTTC	CASTIGQGTYGYTF
TRBV12-3/TRBV12-4	-	TRBJ2-5	-	TGTGCCAGCAGTTTTCGAAGAGTAGAGACCCAGTACTTC	CASSFRRVETQYF
TRBV3-1/TRBV3-2	-	TRBJ2-3	TRBD2	TGTGCCAGCAGCCAAGGAACCCGGGACAACGAGAGACTAGCGGGGGGATACACAGATACGCAGTATTTT	CASSQGTRDNERLAGGYTDTQYF
TRBV15	-	TRBJ2-1	TRBD1	TGTGCCACCAGCAGAGGCCTGGGACAGGAGAGCTCCTACAATGAGCAGTTCTTC	CATSRGLGQESSYNEQFF
TRBV18	-	TRBJ1-4	-	TGTGCCAGCTCACCCACGACGGGGTGGGCTAATGAAAAACTGTTTTTT	CASSPTTGWANEKLFF
TRBV12-3/TRBV12-4	-	TRBJ2-1	TRBD1	TGTGCCAGCAGTTTCGGAACAGGGGAGTTCTTC	CASSFGTGEFF
TRBV11-2	-	TRBJ1-5	TRBD1	TGTGCCAGCAGCTTAGGGACAGGGAGGACCAATCAGCCCCAGCATTTT	CASSLGTGRTNQPQHF
TRBV4-1	-	TRBJ2-3	-	TGCGCCAGCAGCCAAGAGAGGCTAGCGCCCGACACAGATACGCAGTATTTT	CASSQERLAPDTDTQYF
TRBV6-5	-	TRBJ2-7	TRBD1	TGTGCCAGCAGCAGGGACAGGGGGAGCTACGAGCAGTACTTC	CASSRDRGSYEQYF
TRBV29-1	once	TRBJ2-2	-	TGCAGCGTTCGACAGCCTCAGTCGAACACCGGGGAGCTGTTTTTT	CSVRQPQSNTGELFF
TRBV29-1	-	TRBJ1-1	-	TGCAGCGGCTCAGGGGAAATGAACACTGAAGCTTTCTTT	CSGSGEMNTEAFF
TRBV7-2	-	TRBJ1-3	-	TGTGCCAGCAGCTCCAGATGGGGGGGTGGAAACACCATATATTTT	CASSSRWGGGNTIYF
TRBV7-9	-	TRBJ2-7	TRBD1	TGTGCCAGCAGTAACCCCGGGACAGGGTCCCACGAGCAGTACTTC	CASSNPGTGSHEQYF